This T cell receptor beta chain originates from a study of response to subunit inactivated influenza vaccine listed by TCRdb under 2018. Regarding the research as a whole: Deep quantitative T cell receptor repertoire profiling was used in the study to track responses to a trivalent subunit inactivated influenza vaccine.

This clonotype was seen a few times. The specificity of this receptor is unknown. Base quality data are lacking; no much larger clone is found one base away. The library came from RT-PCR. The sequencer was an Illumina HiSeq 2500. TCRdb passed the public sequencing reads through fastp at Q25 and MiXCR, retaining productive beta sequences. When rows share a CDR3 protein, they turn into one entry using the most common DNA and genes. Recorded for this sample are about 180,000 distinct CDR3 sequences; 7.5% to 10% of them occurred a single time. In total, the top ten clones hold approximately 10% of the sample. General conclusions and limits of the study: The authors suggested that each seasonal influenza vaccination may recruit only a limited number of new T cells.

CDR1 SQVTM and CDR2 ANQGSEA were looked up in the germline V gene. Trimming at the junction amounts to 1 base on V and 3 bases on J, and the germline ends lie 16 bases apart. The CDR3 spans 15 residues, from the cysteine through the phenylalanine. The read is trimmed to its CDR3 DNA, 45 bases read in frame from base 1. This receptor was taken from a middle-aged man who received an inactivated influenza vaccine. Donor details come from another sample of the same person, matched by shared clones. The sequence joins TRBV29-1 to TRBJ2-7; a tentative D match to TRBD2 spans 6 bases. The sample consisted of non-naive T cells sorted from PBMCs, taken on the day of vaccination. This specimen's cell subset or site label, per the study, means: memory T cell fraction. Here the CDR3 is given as CSVEVVPGRGYEQYF. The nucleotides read TGCAGCGTTGAAGTAGTCCCCGGGAGAGGCTACGAGCAGTACTTC.